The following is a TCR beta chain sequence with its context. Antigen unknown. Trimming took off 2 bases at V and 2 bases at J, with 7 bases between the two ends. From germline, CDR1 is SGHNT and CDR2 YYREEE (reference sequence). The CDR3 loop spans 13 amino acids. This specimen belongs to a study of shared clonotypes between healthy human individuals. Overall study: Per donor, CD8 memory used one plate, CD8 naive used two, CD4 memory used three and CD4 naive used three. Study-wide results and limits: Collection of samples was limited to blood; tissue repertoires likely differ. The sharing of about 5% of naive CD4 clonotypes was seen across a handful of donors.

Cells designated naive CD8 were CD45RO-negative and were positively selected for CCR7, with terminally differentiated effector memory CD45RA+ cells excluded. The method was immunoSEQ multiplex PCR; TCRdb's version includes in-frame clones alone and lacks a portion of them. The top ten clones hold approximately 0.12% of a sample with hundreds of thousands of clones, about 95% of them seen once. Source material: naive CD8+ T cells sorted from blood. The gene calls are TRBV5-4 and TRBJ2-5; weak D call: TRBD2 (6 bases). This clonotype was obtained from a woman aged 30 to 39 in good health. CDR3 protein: CASSFRGQETQYF. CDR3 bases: TGTGCCAGCAGCTTCCGGGGGCAAGAGACCCAGTACTTC.